This T cell receptor (beta chain) was observed in a study of T-cell reconstitution after alpha-beta-depleted transplantation in children. Findings and caveats of the study: At one year after transplant, newly produced T cells mostly accounted for T-cell counts and diversity. There were reportedly several hundred expanded graft clones from which alpha-beta T cells came about two months after transplant. Surviving recipient cells, namely T cells and thymic progenitors, were the source of high day-60 TCRbeta diversity in some patients.

TCRbeta library preparation incorporated unique molecular identifiers. TCRdb recomputed calls from the PCR reads with MiXCR, one row per CDR3 protein. There are more than 400,000 distinct CDR3 sequences in the sample; around 46% occur only once, and 27% lies in the top ten. Points on this clonotype: Its antigen is undetermined.

Germline V gene sequence: CDR1 SNHLY, CDR2 FYNNEI. The CDR3 sequence is 14 residues long. The J segment lost 7 bases and the V segment lost 7 bases, leaving 9 bases of the junction unmatched. The origin of this receptor is a girl aged 2 to 9 with aplastic anemia, due to receive a stem cell transplant. The source was PBMCs, collected before TCRalphabeta/CD19-depleted stem cell transplant. This chain connects TRBV2 to TRBJ2-1; TRBD2 matches 8 bases. The CDR3 DNA follows: TGTGCCAGCATACCGGGACTAGGTGATAATGAGCAGTTCTTC. It specifies CASIPGLGDNEQFF.